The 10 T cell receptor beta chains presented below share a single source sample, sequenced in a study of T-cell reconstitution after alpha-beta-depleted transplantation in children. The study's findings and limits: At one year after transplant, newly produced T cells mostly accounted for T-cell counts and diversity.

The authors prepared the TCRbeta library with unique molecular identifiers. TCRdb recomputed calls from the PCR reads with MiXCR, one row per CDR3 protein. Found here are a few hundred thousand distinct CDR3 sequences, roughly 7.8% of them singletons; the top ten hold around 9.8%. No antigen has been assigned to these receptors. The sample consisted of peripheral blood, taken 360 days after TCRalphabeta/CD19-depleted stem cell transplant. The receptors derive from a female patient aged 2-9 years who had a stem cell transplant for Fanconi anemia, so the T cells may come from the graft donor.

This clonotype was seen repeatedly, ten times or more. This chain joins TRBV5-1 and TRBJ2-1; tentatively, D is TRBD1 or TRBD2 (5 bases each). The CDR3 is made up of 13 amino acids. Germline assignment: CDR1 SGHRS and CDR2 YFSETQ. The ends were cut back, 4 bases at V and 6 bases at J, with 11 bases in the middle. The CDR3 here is CASSQEGFNEQFF. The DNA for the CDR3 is TGCGCCAGCAGCCAAGAGGGGTTCAATGAGCAGTTCTTC.

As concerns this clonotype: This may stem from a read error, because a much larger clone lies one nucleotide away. CDR3 coding DNA: TGTGCCAGCAGCTGGGGACAGCTCAGGTCCTACACCTTC. The encoded protein is CASSWGQLRSYTF. The chain is built from TRBV7-9 and TRBJ1-2, with 7 bases identical to TRBD1. The trim removed 4 bases at V and 10 bases at J, leaving 9 bases unmatched. From germline, CDR1 is SEHNR and CDR2 FQNEAQ (reference sequence). This CDR3 has 13 residues.

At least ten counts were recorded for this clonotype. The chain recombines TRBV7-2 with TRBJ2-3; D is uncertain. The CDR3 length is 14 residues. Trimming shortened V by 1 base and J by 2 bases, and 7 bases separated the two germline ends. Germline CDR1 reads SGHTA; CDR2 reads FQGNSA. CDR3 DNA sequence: TGTGCCAGCAGCTTAGTCAGGCCCACAGATACGCAGTATTTT. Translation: CASSLVRPTDTQYF.

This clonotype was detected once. The CDR3 loop reads CASSLVGRGQLLNQETQYF. In DNA, the CDR3 is TGTGCCAGCAGCTTAGTGGGCCGGGGCCAGCTATTAAACCAAGAGACCCAGTACTTC. This rearrangement joins TRBV7-6 to TRBJ2-5; D assignment may be TRBD1 or TRBD2 (5 bases each). The CDR3 is 19 amino acids. Germline V CDR1 and CDR2: SGHVS, FNYEAQ. V was shortened by 1 base and J by 0 bases, with 21 bases between the two germline ends.

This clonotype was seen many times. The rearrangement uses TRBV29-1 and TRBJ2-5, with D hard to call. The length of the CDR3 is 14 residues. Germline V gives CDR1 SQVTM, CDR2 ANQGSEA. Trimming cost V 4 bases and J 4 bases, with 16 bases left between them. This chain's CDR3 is CSVGSHGHLETQYF. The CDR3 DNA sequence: TGCAGCGTTGGGTCCCACGGCCACCTAGAGACCCAGTACTTC.

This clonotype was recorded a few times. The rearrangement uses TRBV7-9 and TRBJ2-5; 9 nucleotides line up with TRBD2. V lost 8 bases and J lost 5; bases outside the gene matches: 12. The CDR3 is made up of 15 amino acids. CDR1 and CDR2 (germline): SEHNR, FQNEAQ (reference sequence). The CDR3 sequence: CASSFQRGAQETQYF. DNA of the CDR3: TGTGCCAGCTCTTTTCAGCGGGGGGCCCAGGAGACCCAGTACTTC.

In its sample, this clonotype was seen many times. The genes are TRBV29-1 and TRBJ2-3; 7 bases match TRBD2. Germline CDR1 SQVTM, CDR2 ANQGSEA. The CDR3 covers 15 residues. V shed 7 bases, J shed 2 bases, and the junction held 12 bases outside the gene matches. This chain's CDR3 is CSGGNGGDATDTQYF. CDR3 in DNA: TGCAGCGGGGGTAATGGGGGGGACGCCACAGATACGCAGTATTTT.

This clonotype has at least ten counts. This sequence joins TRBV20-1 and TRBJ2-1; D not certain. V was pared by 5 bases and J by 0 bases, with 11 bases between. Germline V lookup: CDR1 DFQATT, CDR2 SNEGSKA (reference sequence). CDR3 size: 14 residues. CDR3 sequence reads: CSADDLNSYNEQFF. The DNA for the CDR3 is TGCAGTGCTGACGACTTGAACTCCTACAATGAGCAGTTCTTC.

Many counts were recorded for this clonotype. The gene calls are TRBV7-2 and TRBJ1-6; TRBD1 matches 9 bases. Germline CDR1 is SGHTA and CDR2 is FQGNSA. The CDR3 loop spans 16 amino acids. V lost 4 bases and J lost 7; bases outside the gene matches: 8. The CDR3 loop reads CASSWPGTGNNSPLHF. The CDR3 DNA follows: TGTGCCAGCAGCTGGCCCGGGACAGGGAACAATTCACCCCTCCACTTT.

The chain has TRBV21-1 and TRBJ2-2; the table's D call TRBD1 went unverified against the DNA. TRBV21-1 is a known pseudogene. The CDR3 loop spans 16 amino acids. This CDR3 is CASSKEGTANTGELFF. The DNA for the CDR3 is TGTGCCAGCAGCAAAGAAGGGACAGCGAACACCGGGGAGCTGTTTTTT.